These 20 T cell receptor beta chains came from one sample sequenced in a study of blood T cell repertoires in COVID-19. Clones were read by immunoSEQ multiplex PCR, and TCRdb kept only the in-frame ones, dropping some. The data hold a few hundred thousand clones, with around 89% observed a single time. Sequencing was carried out using peripheral blood. The origin of the receptors is a woman aged 30 to 39 with COVID-19, enrolled during active disease.

This chain connects TRBV4-1 to TRBJ1-1; TRBD1 aligns across 9 bases. The CDR3 runs to 17 residues. CDR1 is MGHRA and CDR2 is YSYEKL in the germline V gene. Unmatched junction bases numbered 10, after V lost 1 base and J lost 4 bases. CDR3 in DNA: TGCGCCAGCAGCCAAGCGGGGGGGTGGGACAGGGCCACTGAAGCTTTCTTT. Translating gives CASSQAGGWDRATEAFF.

This chain connects TRBV4-3 to TRBJ2-7; D remains ambiguous. V lost 1 base and J 2 bases, leaving 12 bases between the germline ends. The CDR3 runs to 15 residues. In germline, CDR1 is LGHNA, CDR2 YSLEER. Here the CDR3 DNA reads TGCGCCAGCAGCCAAGTGGTTGATAGAACCTACGAGCAGTACTTC. Amino acids: CASSQVVDRTYEQYF.

V is TRBV4-3 and J is TRBJ2-3, with 7 positions matching TRBD2. V was clipped by 1 base and J by 5 bases; unmatched bases: 3. CDR3 length: 14 residues. Germline CDR1 reads LGHNA; CDR2 reads YSLEER. The CDR3: CASSQGRELDTQYF. The CDR3 nucleotides read TGCGCCAGCAGCCAAGGGCGGGAGCTAGATACGCAGTATTTT.

This chain links TRBV27 with TRBJ2-3; 10 nucleotides align to TRBD1. This CDR3 contains 15 residues. Germline V gene sequence: CDR1 MNHEY, CDR2 SMNVEV (reference sequence). J lost 4 bases, V lost 8 bases, and 9 bases had no gene match. The CDR3 DNA is TGTGCCAGCGTCCGGGGACAGGGGTACCCAGATACGCAGTATTTT. Encoded protein: CASVRGQGYPDTQYF.

V gene TRBV10-3 combines with J gene TRBJ2-4, with 7 bases identical to TRBD1. Germline V gives CDR1 ENHRY, CDR2 SYGVKD. Losses at the gene ends were 3 bases for V and 0 bases for J; bases not matched to a gene: 8. The CDR3 runs to 17 residues. CDR3 loop: CAISDLGQGVAKNIQYF. For the CDR3, the DNA is TGTGCCATCAGTGATCTGGGGCAGGGGGTAGCCAAAAACATTCAGTACTTC.

The gene calls are TRBV11-3 and TRBJ2-3, with D possibly matching TRBD1 (6 bases). Germline CDR1 reads SGHNT; CDR2 reads YENEEA. The CDR3 has 16 amino acids. Between the trimmed V and J ends, which lost 4 bases and 4 bases, there was a span of 18 bases. The CDR3 sequence: CASSSTGLGYSDTQYF. CDR3 DNA: TGTGCCAGCAGCTCAACAGGGTTGGGATACTCAGATACGCAGTATTTT.

The chain has TRBV3-1 (or the pseudogene TRBV3-2) and TRBJ1-1; maybe TRBD1 (6 bases). CDR1 and CDR2 (germline): LGHDT, YNNKEL (reference sequence). There are 15 residues in the CDR3. The ends were cut back, 2 bases at V and 5 bases at J, with 15 bases in the middle. In DNA form, the CDR3 reads TGTGCCAGCAGCCAAAGAAATTGGGGGCGGACTGAAGCTTTCTTT. It specifies CASSQRNWGRTEAFF.

The rearrangement links TRBV19 to TRBJ1-1, with 8 bases fitting TRBD1. V gave up 5 bases and J gave up 5 bases; unmatched junction bases: 10. This CDR3 spans 15 amino acids. Per germline, CDR1 LNHDA and CDR2 SQIVND (reference sequence). The DNA of the CDR3 is TGTGCCAGTAGTCCAGCACAGGGGGTTAGGACTGAAGCTTTCTTT. Protein product: CASSPAQGVRTEAFF.

The V call is TRBV4-1, the J call TRBJ1-1; D perhaps matches TRBD1 (6 bases). Trimming stripped 4 bases from V and 0 bases from J, with 15 bases between. Germline CDR1 is MGHRA and CDR2 is YSYEKL. The CDR3 sequence is 16 residues long. The CDR3 sequence is CASSRRLQGMNTEAFF. In DNA form, the CDR3 reads TGCGCCAGCAGCCGCCGGCTACAGGGCATGAACACTGAAGCTTTCTTT.

This clone was seen a handful of times. J is TRBJ1-6 and V is TRBV11-2; no firm D call. The germline V gene encodes CDR1 SGHAT and CDR2 FQNNGV. The germline V and J ends were trimmed by 3 bases and 8 bases, with 5 bases remaining between them. The CDR3 extends over 12 amino acids. In DNA, the CDR3 is TGTGCCAGCAGCTTCCGGTATTCACCCCTCCACTTT. Protein sequence: CASSFRYSPLHF.

The V and J genes are TRBV7-9 and TRBJ2-1, with D possibly being TRBD2 (6 bases). In germline, CDR1 is SEHNR, CDR2 FQNEAQ (reference sequence). This CDR3 is built from 15 residues. The germline V and J ends were trimmed by 2 bases and 5 bases, with 13 bases remaining between them. In DNA, the CDR3 is TGTGCCAGCAGCTTATGGAGGGAAATTAACAATGAGCAGTTCTTC. It yields the protein CASSLWREINNEQFF. The full variable domain, completed using reference TRBV7-9 and TRBJ2-1, is DTGVSQNPRHKITKRGQNVTFRCDPISEHNRLYWYRQTLGQGPEFLTYFQNEAQLEKSRLLSDRFSAERPKGSFSTLEIQRTEQGDSAMYLCASSLWREINNEQFFGPGTRLTVL.

V and J are TRBV11-3 and TRBJ2-1; TRBD2 matches 7 bases. Germline CDR1 and CDR2: SGHNT and YENEEA. The length of the CDR3 is 14 residues. V was pared by 1 base and J by 9 bases, with 6 bases of the junction left unmatched. The CDR3 is CASSLGREMGEQFF. The CDR3 bases are TGTGCCAGCAGCTTAGGGCGGGAGATGGGTGAGCAGTTCTTC.

The gene calls are TRBV7-2 and TRBJ2-1; the match to TRBD1 covers 8 bases. The CDR3 totals 14 residues. Germline assignment: CDR1 SGHTA and CDR2 FQGNSA. V shed 11 bases, J shed 8 bases, and the junction held 14 bases outside the gene matches. This CDR3 is CASSGGQDVDEQFF. The CDR3 DNA reads as TGTGCCTCCAGTGGGGGACAGGATGTCGATGAGCAGTTCTTC. The full variable domain, rest sourced from reference TRBV7-2 and TRBJ2-1, is GAGVSQSPSNKVTEKGKDVELRCDPISGHTALYWYRQSLGQGLEFLIYFQGNSAPDKSGLPSDRFSAERTGGSVSTLTIQRTQQEDSAVYLCASSGGQDVDEQFFGPGTRLTVL.

This clone turned up a few times. The gene calls are TRBV19 and TRBJ2-4, with 12 nucleotides matching TRBD2. V was pared by 3 bases and J by 8 bases, with 17 bases of the junction left unmatched. The CDR3 has 19 amino acids. Germline CDR1 reads LNHDA; CDR2 reads SQIVND (reference sequence). In DNA, the CDR3 is TGTGCCAGTAGTATGGGACTAGCGGGCTCAGGAAGAAAAGTTGACATTCAGTACTTC. This gives the protein CASSMGLAGSGRKVDIQYF. The variable domain in full, completed from reference TRBV19 and TRBJ2-4, reads DGGITQSPKYLFRKEGQNVTLSCEQNLNHDAMYWYRQDPGQGLRLIYYSQIVNDFQKGDIAEGYSVSREKKESFPLTVTSAQKNPTAFYLCASSMGLAGSGRKVDIQYFGAGTRLSVL.

The chain joins TRBV9 to TRBJ2-5; D is possibly TRBD1 (6 bases). Trimming pared 5 bases from V and 5 bases from J, leaving 22 bases between. Per germline, CDR1 SGDLS and CDR2 YYNGEE. This CDR3 contains 16 residues. This chain's CDR3 is CASSFNRDTEGETQYF. In DNA, the CDR3 is TGTGCCAGCAGTTTCAACCGGGACACTGAAGGGGAGACCCAGTACTTC.

This chain uses TRBV15 with TRBJ2-5; the match to TRBD2 covers 7 bases. Germline V gives CDR1 LNHNV, CDR2 YYDKDF (reference sequence). This CDR3 contains 14 residues. Trimming took 0 bases from V and 7 from J; bases not matched to a gene: 5. The CDR3 here is CATSRDRGRGTQYF. CDR3 DNA: TGTGCCACCAGCAGAGATCGGGGGAGGGGGACCCAGTACTTC.

The chain joins TRBV2 to TRBJ1-5; 11 bases map to TRBD1. After removal of 6 bases from V and 7 bases from J, the junction contained 8 bases not matched to a gene. The CDR3 totals 15 residues. Germline values: CDR1 SNHLY, CDR2 FYNNEI. The CDR3 DNA is TGTGCCAGCAGGGTAGGACAGGGGGCAGAGCAGCCCCAGCATTTT. This gives the protein CASRVGQGAEQPQHF.

V usage is TRBV19 and J usage is TRBJ1-6; 7 bases line up with TRBD1. CDR1 and CDR2 from the germline V gene are LNHDA and SQIVND (reference sequence). Trimming removed 4 bases from V and 7 bases from J; junction bases left unmatched: 13. The CDR3 contains 17 residues. CDR3 sequence reads: CASSTVDRAERNSPLHF. CDR3 coding DNA: TGTGCCAGTAGTACCGTCGACAGGGCAGAAAGGAATTCACCCCTCCACTTT.

The V call is TRBV11-3, the J call TRBJ2-5; D call uncertain. CDR1 and CDR2 from the germline V gene are SGHNT and YENEEA. The V gene lost 2 bases and the J gene lost 3 bases, with 7 bases spanning the gap. The CDR3 totals 13 residues. CDR3 nucleotides: TGTGCCAGCAGCTTACGGGTTGAAGAGACCCAGTACTTC. The encoded protein is CASSLRVEETQYF. The variable domain in full, with the rest retrieved from reference TRBV11-3 and TRBJ2-5, is EAGVVQSPRYKIIEKKQPVAFWCNPISGHNTLYWYLQNLGQGPELLIRYENEEAVDDSQLPKDRFSAERLKGVDSTLKIQPAELGDSAVYLCASSLRVEETQYFGPGTRLLVL.

The chain joins TRBV10-3 to TRBJ2-2, with D possibly TRBD2 on 5 matching bases. CDR1 and CDR2 from the germline V gene are ENHRY and SYGVKD. Trimming took off 6 bases at V and 1 base at J, with 9 bases between the two ends. There are 14 residues in the CDR3. In nucleotides, the CDR3 is TGTGCCATCAGACAGAGCGGGAACACCGGGGAGCTGTTTTTT. Translated, it gives CAIRQSGNTGELFF.